Sequencing of this T cell receptor beta chain was carried out in a study of vaccination and CD4 T cells after COVID-19. As for the study in general: In the convalescent cohort, there were six males and four females, two of them Hispanic.

V lost 1 base to trimming and J lost 8 bases; unmatched junction nucleotides: 9. The CDR3 extends over 15 amino acids. CDR1 SGHTA and CDR2 FQGNSA come from the germline V gene. Treatment here: roughly 11-day PBMC culture with coronavirus spike peptide pools or control peptides (ViraFEST assay). Fresh IL-2 medium was used to replace half of the medium on days 3 and 7. The table lists this clonotype with a count of one. The antigen is undetermined. Cultured CD4+ T cell DNA underwent sequencing with the Oncomine TCR Beta short-read assay. TCRdb called the PCR reads again in MiXCR, with one record for every CDR3 protein. In the table there are about 15,000 distinct CDR3 sequences, approximately 60% of which are singletons.

Sequencing used CD4+ T cells from blood, cultured in vitro. J is TRBJ1-2 and V is TRBV7-2; 8 positions agree with TRBD1. The source is a human donor who had recovered from COVID-19. Here the CDR3 reads CASSLVGQGAVGYTF. The CDR3 region has the DNA TGTGCCAGCAGCTTAGTCGGGCAGGGGGCTGTGGGCTACACCTTC.